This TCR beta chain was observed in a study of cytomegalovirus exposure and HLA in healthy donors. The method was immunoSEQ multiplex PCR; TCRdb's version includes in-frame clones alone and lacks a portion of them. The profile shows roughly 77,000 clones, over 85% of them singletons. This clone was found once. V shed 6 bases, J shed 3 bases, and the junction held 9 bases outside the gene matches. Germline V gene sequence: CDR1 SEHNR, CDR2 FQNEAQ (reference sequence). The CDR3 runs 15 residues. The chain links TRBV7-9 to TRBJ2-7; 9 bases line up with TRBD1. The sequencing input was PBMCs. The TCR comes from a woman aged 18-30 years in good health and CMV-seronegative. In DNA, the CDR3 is TGTGCCAGCAGGACTACAGGGGGCGAAGGCTACGAGCAGTACTTC. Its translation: CASRTTGGEGYEQYF.